These 3 T cell receptor beta chains were sequenced from one sample in a study of CD8+ T cells in alopecia areata. RNA was extracted and reverse transcribed into cDNA as the sequencing template. Only in-frame clones appear in the TCRdb table, and some are missing; sequencing was by immunoSEQ multiplex PCR. The table has 180,000 or so clones, 55% to 70% seen once. Treatment: oral pan-JAK inhibitor, 5-10 mg twice daily. The sequenced sample was CD4+ T cells sorted from blood, obtained at week 24, from a patient treated with tofacitinib. The receptors stem from a human donor with alopecia areata.

V is TRBV5-6 and J is TRBJ2-6; D gene unclear. Germline assignment: CDR1 SGHDT and CDR2 YYEEEE. This CDR3 spans 15 amino acids. Between the trimmed V and J ends, which lost 0 bases and 2 bases, there was a span of 6 bases. In nucleotides, the CDR3 is TGTGCCAGCAGCTTGGCAAGTGCTGGGGCCAACGTCCTGACTTTC. This gives the protein CASSLASAGANVLTF.

The genes are TRBV19 and TRBJ1-1, with 8 bases lining up with TRBD1. The CDR3 has 14 amino acids. J gave up 1 base and V 3 bases, and 1 base lay outside the gene matches. Germline V gene data show CDR1 as LNHDA and CDR2 as SQIVND (reference sequence). CDR3 in DNA: TGTGCCAGTAGTATTCAGGGGGCGAACACTGAAGCTTTCTTT. It encodes CASSIQGANTEAFF. Full variable domain (missing parts from reference TRBV19 and TRBJ1-1): DGGITQSPKYLFRKEGQNVTLSCEQNLNHDAMYWYRQDPGQGLRLIYYSQIVNDFQKGDIAEGYSVSREKKESFPLTVTSAQKNPTAFYLCASSIQGANTEAFFGQGTRLTVV.

The chain couples TRBV27 to TRBJ1-2, with 12 positions matching TRBD1. CDR1 MNHEY and CDR2 SMNVEV come from the germline V gene (reference sequence). This CDR3 spans 15 amino acids. V lost 3 bases to trimming and J lost 7 bases; unmatched junction nucleotides: 6. The DNA of the CDR3 is TGTGCCAGCAGTTTGCGCGGGACAGGGGGCACTGGCTACACCTTC. Its translation: CASSLRGTGGTGYTF.